This entry describes one TCR beta chain. The data were obtained in a study of blood T cell repertoires in COVID-19. CDR3 length: 14 residues. Per germline, CDR1 SNHLY and CDR2 FYNNEI. Trimming removed 5 bases from V and 1 base from J, with 9 bases in between. Participants reported their clinical history, and cohort assignment relied on those reports. Here immunoSEQ multiplex PCR was the method, and the copy in TCRdb shows in-frame clones only, minus some. There are roughly 200,000 clones in the sample; approximately 90% occur only once, and 2% to 2.5% lies in the top ten. The source material was PBMCs or T cells enriched from blood (not recorded which). The chain combines TRBV2 with TRBJ1-5; D is ambiguous. This receptor was taken from a woman aged 25 to 39 who had recovered from COVID-19. The CDR3, as DNA: TGTGCCAGCAGTTTCGGCGGAAGCAATCAGCCCCAGCATTTT. Translated, it gives CASSFGGSNQPQHF.